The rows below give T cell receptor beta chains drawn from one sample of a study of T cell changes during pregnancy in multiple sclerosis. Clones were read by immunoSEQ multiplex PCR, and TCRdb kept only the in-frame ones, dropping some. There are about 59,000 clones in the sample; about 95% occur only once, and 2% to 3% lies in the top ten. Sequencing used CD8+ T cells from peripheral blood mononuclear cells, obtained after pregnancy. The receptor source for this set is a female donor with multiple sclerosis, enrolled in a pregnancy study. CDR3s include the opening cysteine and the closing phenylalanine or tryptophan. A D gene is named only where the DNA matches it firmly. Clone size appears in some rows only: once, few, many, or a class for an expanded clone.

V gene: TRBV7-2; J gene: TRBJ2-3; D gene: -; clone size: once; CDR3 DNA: TGTGCCAGCAGCCCCCGGACAGATACGCAGTATTTT; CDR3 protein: CASSPRTDTQYF
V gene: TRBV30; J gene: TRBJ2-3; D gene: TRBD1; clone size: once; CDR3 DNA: TGTGCCTGGACACCCGGGACAGGGGCAGATACGCAGTATTTT; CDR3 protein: CAWTPGTGADTQYF
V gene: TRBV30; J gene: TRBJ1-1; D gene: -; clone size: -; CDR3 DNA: TGTGCCTGGAGTGTGAGCAACACTGAAGCTTTCTTT; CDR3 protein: CAWSVSNTEAFF
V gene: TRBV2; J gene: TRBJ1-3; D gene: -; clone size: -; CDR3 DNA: TGTGCCAGCAGGGGGACACTTGACCCTGGAAACACCATATATTTT; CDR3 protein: CASRGTLDPGNTIYF
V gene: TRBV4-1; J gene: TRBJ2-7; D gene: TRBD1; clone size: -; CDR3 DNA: TGCGCCAGCAGCCAAGGAGAGACAGGGGCCTACGAGCAGTACTTC; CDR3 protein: CASSQGETGAYEQYF
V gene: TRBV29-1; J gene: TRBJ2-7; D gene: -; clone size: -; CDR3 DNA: TGCAGCGTGGAGCGGAGCTCCTACGAGCAGTACTTC; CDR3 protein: CSVERSSYEQYF
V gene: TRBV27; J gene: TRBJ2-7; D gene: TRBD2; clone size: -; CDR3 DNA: TGTGCCAGCAGTTTAATAGCGGGGTCCTACGAGCAGTACTTC; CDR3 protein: CASSLIAGSYEQYF
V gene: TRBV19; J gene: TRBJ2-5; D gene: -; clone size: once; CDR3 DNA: TGTGCCAGTAGGGAGGCAGGGGTGTACTTC; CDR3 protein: CASREAGVYF
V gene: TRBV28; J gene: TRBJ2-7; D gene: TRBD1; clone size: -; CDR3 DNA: TGTGCCAGCAGTGGGGGAGAGGACAGGTCCTCCTACGAGCAGTACTTC; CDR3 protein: CASSGGEDRSSYEQYF
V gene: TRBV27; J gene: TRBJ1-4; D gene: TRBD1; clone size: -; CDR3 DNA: TGTGCCAGCAGACCGGGACAGCGTAATGAAAAACTGTTTTTT; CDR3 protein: CASRPGQRNEKLFF
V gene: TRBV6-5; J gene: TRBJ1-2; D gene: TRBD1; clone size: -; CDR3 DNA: TGTGCCAGCAGTTACTCAGGCAGGGGGACCTATGGCTACACCTTC; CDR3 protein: CASSYSGRGTYGYTF
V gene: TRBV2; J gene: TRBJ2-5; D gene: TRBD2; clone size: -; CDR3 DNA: TGTGCCAGCAGTGGGGAACTAGCGGGAGGGCCGCTAGAGACCCAGTACTTC; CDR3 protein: CASSGELAGGPLETQYF
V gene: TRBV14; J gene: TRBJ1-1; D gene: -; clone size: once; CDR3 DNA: TGTGCCAGCAGCCCCCGGAGGGGGAACACTGAAGCTTTCTTT; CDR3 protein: CASSPRRGNTEAFF
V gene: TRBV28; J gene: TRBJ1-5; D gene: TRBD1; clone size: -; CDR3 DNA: TGTGCCAGCAGGAAGGGACAGAGAAATCAGCCCCAGCATTTT; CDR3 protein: CASRKGQRNQPQHF
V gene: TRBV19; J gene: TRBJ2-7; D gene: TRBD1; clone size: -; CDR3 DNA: TGTGCCAGTAGTGCCTCGGGACAGGGGGCCTACGAGCAGTACTTC; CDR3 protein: CASSASGQGAYEQYF
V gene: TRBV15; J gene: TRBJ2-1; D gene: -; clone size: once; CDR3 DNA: TGTGCCACCAGCAGAGGGGAGGCCTACAATGAGCAGTTCTTC; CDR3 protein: CATSRGEAYNEQFF
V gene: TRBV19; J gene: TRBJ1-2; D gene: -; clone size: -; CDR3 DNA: TGTGCCAGTAGTATCTCGGCAGGCCTCTATGGCTACACCTTC; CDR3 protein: CASSISAGLYGYTF
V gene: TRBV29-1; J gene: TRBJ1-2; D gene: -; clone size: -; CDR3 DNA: TGCAGCGTTGAAGATAACAGGGCAGGGGAGGGCTATGGCTACACCTTC; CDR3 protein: CSVEDNRAGEGYGYTF
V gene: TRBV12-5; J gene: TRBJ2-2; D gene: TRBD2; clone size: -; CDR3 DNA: TGTGCTAGTGCCTCAGGACTAGCGGGAACGAACACCGGGGAGCTGTTTTTT; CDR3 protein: CASASGLAGTNTGELFF
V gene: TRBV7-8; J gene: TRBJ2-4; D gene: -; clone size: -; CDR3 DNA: TGTGCCAGCAGCTTAGGTCCCCCAGGGCTAGCCAAAAACATTCAGTACTTC; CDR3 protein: CASSLGPPGLAKNIQYF
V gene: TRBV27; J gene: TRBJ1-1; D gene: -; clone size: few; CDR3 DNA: TGTGCCAGCAGTTGGACACCTATGAACACTGAAGCTTTCTTT; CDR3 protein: CASSWTPMNTEAFF
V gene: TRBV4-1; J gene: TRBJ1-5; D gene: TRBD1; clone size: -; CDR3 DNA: TGCGCCAGCAGCTCCGGGACAGTGGTTCCAGGTGGGCCCCAGCATTTT; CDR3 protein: CASSSGTVVPGGPQHF
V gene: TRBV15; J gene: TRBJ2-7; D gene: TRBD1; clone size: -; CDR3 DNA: TGTGCCACCAGCAGAGATGCGACAGGGATGCGGGAGCAGTACTTC; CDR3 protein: CATSRDATGMREQYF
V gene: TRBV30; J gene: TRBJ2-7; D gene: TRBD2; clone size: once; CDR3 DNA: TGTGCCTGGACTAGCGGGAGACGAGACGAGCAGTACTTC; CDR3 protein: CAWTSGRRDEQYF
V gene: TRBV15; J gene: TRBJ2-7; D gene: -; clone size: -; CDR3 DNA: TGTGCCACCAGCAGAGATAGAATGGCGGGGTTGACGTACGAGCAGTACTTC; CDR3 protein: CATSRDRMAGLTYEQYF